Following are 20 T cell receptor beta chains from one sample sequenced in a study of cytomegalovirus exposure and HLA in healthy donors. Primers: 60 Vbeta forward and 13 Jbeta reverse. Assay: immunoSEQ multiplex PCR; the TCRdb copy retains only in-frame clones and omits some. Altogether 70,000 to 95,000 clones are present, more than 75% being singletons, with the ten largest covering about 14%. Sequenced sample: PBMCs. The receptors here all came from a woman between 35 and 50 years old in good health and CMV-seropositive.

The V call is TRBV19, the J call TRBJ1-1; D remains ambiguous. CDR3 length: 13 residues. CDR1 is LNHDA and CDR2 is SQIVND in the germline V gene (reference sequence). The V and J ends lost 1 base and 4 bases respectively, with 7 bases between them. The CDR3 protein is CASSIAVSTEAFF. CDR3 DNA: TGTGCCAGTAGTATAGCTGTGAGCACTGAAGCTTTCTTT.

The count of this clone is one. The gene calls are TRBV7-3 and TRBJ2-1; no reliable D call. The V end was cut by 0 bases, the J end by 7 bases, with 4 bases between. Germline V CDR1 and CDR2: SGHTA, FQGTGA. The CDR3 runs 12 residues. Here the CDR3 reads CASSLTLNEQFF. CDR3 in DNA: TGTGCCAGCAGCTTAACACTTAATGAGCAGTTCTTC.

V usage is TRBV7-3 and J usage is TRBJ2-2; D might be TRBD1 (5 bases). Looked up from germline, CDR1 is SGHTA and CDR2 is FQGTGA. Trimming took off 0 bases at V and 3 bases at J, with 8 bases between the two ends. CDR3 size: 15 residues. CDR3 DNA: TGTGCCAGCAGCTTAACAGGGGTCCACACCGGGGAGCTGTTTTTT. Its translation: CASSLTGVHTGELFF.

The V call is TRBV10-3, the J call TRBJ2-1; D possibly corresponds to TRBD2 (5 bases). The V gene lost 4 bases and the J gene lost 12 bases, with 10 bases spanning the gap. This CDR3 has 11 amino acids. Germline CDR1 reads ENHRY; CDR2 reads SYGVKD. The chain's CDR3 is CAISADWAQFF. The CDR3 DNA is TGTGCCATCAGTGCGGACTGGGCGCAGTTCTTC.

The rearrangement uses TRBV5-1 and TRBJ2-5; TRBD1 agrees at 7 bases. V trimming: 4 bases; J trimming: 3 bases; junction bases outside the gene matches: 9. CDR3 length equals 15 residues. CDR1 and CDR2 (germline): SGHRS, YFSETQ. For the CDR3, the DNA is TGCGCCAGCAGCATACCCCTCGGACAGGAAGAGACCCAGTACTTC. Protein sequence: CASSIPLGQEETQYF.

This clone has just a few counts. The chain is built from TRBV18 and TRBJ2-5; 14 nucleotides line up with TRBD2. The CDR3 is 18 amino acids. From germline, CDR1 is KGHSH and CDR2 LQKENI. V trimming: 4 bases; J trimming: 5 bases; junction bases outside the gene matches: 12. CDR3: CASSQRGTSGSIFETQYF. Written as DNA, the CDR3 is TGTGCCAGCTCACAAAGAGGGACTAGCGGGAGTATTTTCGAGACCCAGTACTTC.

This clone was counted a few times. The chain employs TRBV2 and TRBJ1-3; possibly TRBD1 for D (6 bases). Trimming cost V 6 bases and J 0 bases, with 12 bases left between them. The CDR3 is made up of 15 amino acids. Per germline, CDR1 SNHLY and CDR2 FYNNEI. DNA of the CDR3: TGTGCCAGCAGCGGACAGTATTTCTCTGGAAACACCATATATTTT. It codes for CASSGQYFSGNTIYF.

In the case of this clone: Likely a read error: the CDR3 ends without its conserved phenylalanine or tryptophan. V and J are TRBV7-9 and TRBJ1-6, with a possible D match to TRBD1 (6 bases). The CDR3 extends over 14 amino acids. The V end was cut by 4 bases, the J end by 5 bases, with 9 bases between. Germline values: CDR1 SEHNR, CDR2 FQNEAQ (reference sequence). DNA of the CDR3: TGTGCCAGCAGCTCCAGGGGTAATAATTCACCCCTCCACTCT. Residues: CASSSRGNNSPLHS.

V gene TRBV7-2 combines with J gene TRBJ1-2; 7 nucleotides align to TRBD1. Germline V gene lookup returns CDR1 SGHTA and CDR2 FQGNSA. The V gene end was trimmed by 7 bases and the J gene end by 8 bases; junction bases not matched to a gene: 13. The CDR3 loop spans 14 amino acids. CDR3 region: CASTRYRGPGGYTF. As DNA, the CDR3 is TGTGCCAGCACCCGTTACAGGGGCCCGGGCGGCTACACCTTC.

The V call is TRBV30, the J call TRBJ1-1, with no clear D. V lost 2 bases to trimming and J lost 0 bases, with 7 bases between them. This CDR3 has 13 residues. From germline, CDR1 is GTSNPN and CDR2 SVGIG (reference sequence). CDR3 region: CAWSRGMNTEAFF. CDR3 nucleotides: TGTGCCTGGAGTAGAGGAATGAACACTGAAGCTTTCTTT.

The rearrangement links TRBV18 to TRBJ2-7; TRBD1 aligns across 7 bases. V trimming: 4 bases; J trimming: 2 bases; junction bases outside the gene matches: 11. Germline V gene data show CDR1 as KGHSH and CDR2 as LQKENI. This CDR3 contains 16 residues. The CDR3 DNA sequence: TGTGCCAGCTCACTAAGGACAGGCCCCAGCCCCTACGAGCAGTACTTC. Its translation: CASSLRTGPSPYEQYF.

V gene TRBV9 combines with J gene TRBJ1-1; D is uncertain. Germline CDR1 is SGDLS and CDR2 is YYNGEE. This CDR3 comprises 14 residues. Trimming removed 0 bases at V and 8 bases at J, with 14 bases between. The chain's CDR3 is CASSVGKGSGEAFF. The CDR3 region has the DNA TGTGCCAGCAGCGTAGGGAAAGGGAGTGGCGAAGCTTTCTTT.

The chain is built from TRBV18 and TRBJ2-7; no definite D call. Trimming removed 6 bases from V and 1 base from J, with 13 bases in between. Germline V gene sequence: CDR1 KGHSH, CDR2 LQKENI. There are 14 residues in the CDR3. The CDR3 is CASSLIRTSYEQYF. The CDR3 region has the DNA TGTGCCAGCTCCCTAATCCGCACGTCCTACGAGCAGTACTTC.

The rearrangement links TRBV13 to TRBJ1-4, with D tentatively TRBD1 (6 bases). V lost 5 bases and J 1 base, leaving 11 bases between the germline ends. The CDR3 consists of 15 residues. From germline, CDR1 is PRHDT and CDR2 FYEKMQ (reference sequence). The CDR3 DNA reads TGTGCCAGCAGCCTACGAGGGGGAACTAATGAAAAACTGTTTTTT. As protein: CASSLRGGTNEKLFF.

The gene calls are TRBV19 and TRBJ2-5; 7 bases agree with TRBD2. The CDR3 contains 16 residues. Germline V gene data show CDR1 as LNHDA and CDR2 as SQIVND (reference sequence). V lost 4 bases to trimming and J lost 7 bases; unmatched junction nucleotides: 15. DNA of the CDR3: TGTGCCAGTAGTACCCCCCCGGGGGGACTCTCAGGGACCCAGTACTTC. Protein sequence: CASSTPPGGLSGTQYF. The variable domain in full, completed from reference TRBV19 and TRBJ2-5, reads DGGITQSPKYLFRKEGQNVTLSCEQNLNHDAMYWYRQDPGQGLRLIYYSQIVNDFQKGDIAEGYSVSREKKESFPLTVTSAQKNPTAFYLCASSTPPGGLSGTQYFGPGTRLLVL.

The gene calls are TRBV11-2 and TRBJ2-5, with TRBD1 as a possible D gene (6 bases). Germline V lookup: CDR1 SGHAT, CDR2 FQNNGV. This CDR3 is 13 amino acids long. V lost 5 bases to trimming and J lost 0 bases, with 7 bases between them. The CDR3 sequence: CASSQGNQETQYF. In DNA, the CDR3 is TGTGCCAGCAGCCAGGGGAACCAAGAGACCCAGTACTTC.

The table lists this clone with a few counts. The chain has TRBV6-5 and TRBJ1-1, with 7 bases lining up with TRBD1. In germline, CDR1 is MNHEY, CDR2 SVGAGI. V was clipped by 2 bases and J by 7 bases; unmatched bases: 7. CDR3 length equals 14 residues. The CDR3 sequence: CASSYGDSQGEAFF. The CDR3, as DNA: TGTGCCAGCAGTTACGGGGACAGCCAGGGTGAAGCTTTCTTT.

The chain combines TRBV14 with TRBJ2-1, with D maybe TRBD1 (5 bases). The CDR3 is 15 amino acids. V lost 3 bases and J 9 bases, leaving 18 bases between the germline ends. CDR1 SGHDN and CDR2 FVKESK come from the germline V gene. CDR3: CASSHQLGRPGEQFF. In DNA, the CDR3 is TGTGCCAGCAGCCATCAATTGGGGCGTCCCGGTGAGCAGTTCTTC.

V is TRBV18 and J is TRBJ2-2, with TRBD2 matching 10 bases. V shed 3 bases, J shed 4 bases, and the junction held 14 bases outside the gene matches. Germline V gene sequence: CDR1 KGHSH, CDR2 LQKENI. CDR3 length: 19 residues. This chain's CDR3 is CASSPPLVSGRQFTGELFF. CDR3 DNA sequence: TGTGCCAGCTCACCTCCGTTGGTTAGCGGGAGGCAATTCACCGGGGAGCTGTTTTTT.

Of note for this clone: A read error may account for a junction end that differs from germline. The rearrangement joins TRBV4-1 to TRBJ2-3, with 9 bases fitting TRBD2. In germline, CDR1 is MGHRA, CDR2 YSYEKL. The CDR3 covers 18 residues. CDR3 in DNA: TGCGCCAGCAGCCGTCCCCCCTTTCCTAGCGGGGACACACATACGCAGTATTTT. This sequence encodes CASSRPPFPSGDTHTQYF.